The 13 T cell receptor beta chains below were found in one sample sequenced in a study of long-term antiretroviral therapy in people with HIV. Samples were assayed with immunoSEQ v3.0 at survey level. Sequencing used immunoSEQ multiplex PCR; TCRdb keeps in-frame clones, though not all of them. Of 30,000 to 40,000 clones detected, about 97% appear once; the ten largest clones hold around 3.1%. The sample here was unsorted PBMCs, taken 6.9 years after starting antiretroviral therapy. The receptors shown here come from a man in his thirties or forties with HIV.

The CDR3 here is CASSTRTSGGVGTDTQYF. The CDR3 DNA reads as TGTGCCAGCAGCACCCGGACTAGCGGGGGGGTGGGCACAGATACGCAGTATTTT. The V gene is TRBV2, the J gene TRBJ2-3, with TRBD2 identical over 15 bases. CDR3 size: 18 residues. Germline loops: CDR1 SNHLY, CDR2 FYNNEI. V dropped 6 bases and J dropped 1; count of bases not matched to a gene: 8.

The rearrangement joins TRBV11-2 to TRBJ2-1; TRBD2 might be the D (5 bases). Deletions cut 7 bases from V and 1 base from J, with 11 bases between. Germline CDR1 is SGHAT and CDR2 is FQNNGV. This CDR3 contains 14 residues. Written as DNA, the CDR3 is TGTGCCAGCACCTCCTCGGGGTCCTACAATGAGCAGTTCTTC. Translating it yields CASTSSGSYNEQFF.

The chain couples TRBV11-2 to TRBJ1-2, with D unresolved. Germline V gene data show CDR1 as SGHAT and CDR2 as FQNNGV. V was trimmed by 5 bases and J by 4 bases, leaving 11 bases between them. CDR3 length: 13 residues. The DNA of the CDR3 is TGTGCCAGCAGCGTAGCTGGGATCTATGGCTACACCTTC. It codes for CASSVAGIYGYTF.

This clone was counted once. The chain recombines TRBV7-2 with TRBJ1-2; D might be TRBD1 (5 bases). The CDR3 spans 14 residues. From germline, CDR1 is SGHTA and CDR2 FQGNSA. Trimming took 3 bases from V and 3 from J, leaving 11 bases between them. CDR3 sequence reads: CASSFQGGDYGYTF. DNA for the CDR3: TGTGCCAGCAGCTTCCAGGGAGGGGACTATGGCTACACCTTC.

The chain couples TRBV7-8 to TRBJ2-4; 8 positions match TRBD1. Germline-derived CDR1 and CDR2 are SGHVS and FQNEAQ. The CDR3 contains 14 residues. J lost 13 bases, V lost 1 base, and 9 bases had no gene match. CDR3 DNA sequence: TGTGCCAGCAGCTTAGAAGGCAGGGGGCCAATACAGTACTTC. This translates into CASSLEGRGPIQYF.

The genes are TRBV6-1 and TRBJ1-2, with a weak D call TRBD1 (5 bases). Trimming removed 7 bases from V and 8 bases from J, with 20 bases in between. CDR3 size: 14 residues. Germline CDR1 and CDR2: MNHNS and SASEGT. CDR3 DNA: TGTGCCAGCAAAACGGACGGGGGAGCGTGGGGCTACACCTTC. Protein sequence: CASKTDGGAWGYTF.

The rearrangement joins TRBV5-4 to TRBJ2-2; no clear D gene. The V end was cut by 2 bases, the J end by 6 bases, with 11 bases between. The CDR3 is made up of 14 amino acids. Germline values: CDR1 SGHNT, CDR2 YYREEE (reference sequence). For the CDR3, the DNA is TGTGCCAGCAGCTTTATTTCTCGCTCCGGGGAGCTGTTTTTT. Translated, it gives CASSFISRSGELFF.

CDR3 sequence reads: CASSLARGTSGTNTGELFF. As DNA, the CDR3 is TGTGCCAGCAGCTTAGCCCGAGGGACTAGCGGCACGAACACCGGGGAGCTGTTTTTT. The chain is built from TRBV7-2 and TRBJ2-2; 11 positions match TRBD2. The CDR3 loop spans 19 amino acids. Germline lookup yields CDR1 SGHTA and CDR2 FQGNSA. J lost 0 bases, V lost 0 bases, and 6 bases had no gene match.

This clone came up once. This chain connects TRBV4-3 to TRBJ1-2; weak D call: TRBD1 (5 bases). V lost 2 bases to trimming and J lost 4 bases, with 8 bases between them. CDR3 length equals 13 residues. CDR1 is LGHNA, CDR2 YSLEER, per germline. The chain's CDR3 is CASSQHGGYGYTF. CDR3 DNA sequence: TGCGCCAGCAGCCAACACGGGGGCTATGGCTACACCTTC.

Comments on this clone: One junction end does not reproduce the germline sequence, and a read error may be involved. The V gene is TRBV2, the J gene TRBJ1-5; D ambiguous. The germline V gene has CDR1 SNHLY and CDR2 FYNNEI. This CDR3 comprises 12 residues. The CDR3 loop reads CASRIGQLPFFF. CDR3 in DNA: TGTGCCAGCAGAATCGGGCAGCTCCCATTTTTTTTT.

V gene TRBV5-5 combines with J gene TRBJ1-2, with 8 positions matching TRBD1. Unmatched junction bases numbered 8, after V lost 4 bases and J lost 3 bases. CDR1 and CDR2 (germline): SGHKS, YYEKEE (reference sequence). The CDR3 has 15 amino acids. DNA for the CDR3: TGTGCCAGCAGCCTTAGATGGGGACAGGACTATGGCTACACCTTC. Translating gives CASSLRWGQDYGYTF.

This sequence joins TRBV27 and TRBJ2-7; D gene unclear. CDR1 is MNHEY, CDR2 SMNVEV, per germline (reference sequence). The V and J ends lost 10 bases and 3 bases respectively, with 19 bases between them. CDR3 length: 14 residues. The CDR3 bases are TGTGCCAAGATGTGGGGATTTTTTCGCTACGAGCAGTACTTC. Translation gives CAKMWGFFRYEQYF.

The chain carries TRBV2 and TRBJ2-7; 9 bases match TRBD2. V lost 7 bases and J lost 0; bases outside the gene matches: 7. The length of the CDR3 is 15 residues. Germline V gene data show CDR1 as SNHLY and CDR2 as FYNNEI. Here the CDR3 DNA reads TGTGCCAGCAAAGTAGCGGGGGCCCTCTCCTACGAGCAGTACTTC. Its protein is CASKVAGALSYEQYF.